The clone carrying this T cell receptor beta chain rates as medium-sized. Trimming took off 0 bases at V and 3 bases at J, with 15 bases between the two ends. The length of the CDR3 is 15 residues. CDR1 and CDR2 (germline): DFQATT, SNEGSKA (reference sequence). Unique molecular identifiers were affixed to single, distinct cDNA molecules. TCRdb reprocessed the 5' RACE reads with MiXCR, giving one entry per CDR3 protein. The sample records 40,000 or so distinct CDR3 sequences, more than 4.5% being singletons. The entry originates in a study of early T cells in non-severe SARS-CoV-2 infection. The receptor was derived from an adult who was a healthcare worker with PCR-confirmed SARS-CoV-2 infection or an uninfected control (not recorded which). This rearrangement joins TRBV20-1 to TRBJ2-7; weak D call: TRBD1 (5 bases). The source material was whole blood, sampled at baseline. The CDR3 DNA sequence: TGCAGTGCTAGAGATACGGACACTTTGATCTACGAGCAGTACTTC. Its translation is CSARDTDTLIYEQYF.